A single sample gave rise to the 14 T cell receptor beta chains below, sequenced in a study of cytomegalovirus exposure and HLA in healthy donors. Sequenced by immunoSEQ multiplex PCR; TCRdb stores in-frame clones only, minus some. The table shows 150,000 to 170,000 clones, with approximately 86% occurring only once. The specimen sequenced was PBMCs. All receptors derive from a man between 18 and 29 years old in good health and CMV-seropositive.

The chain recombines TRBV16 with TRBJ1-5; D perhaps matches TRBD1 (5 bases). CDR1 KGHSY and CDR2 FQNENV come from the germline V gene. V shed 4 bases and J shed 2 bases, with 12 bases lying between them. The CDR3 runs to 15 residues. CDR3 amino acids: CASSPHVQGNQPQHF. As DNA, the CDR3 is TGTGCCAGCAGCCCCCACGTACAGGGCAATCAGCCCCAGCATTTT.

This rearrangement joins TRBV7-3 to TRBJ1-1, with TRBD1 matching 7 bases. After removal of 5 bases from V and 2 bases from J, the junction contained 11 bases not matched to a gene. This CDR3 comprises 16 residues. Germline V gene lookup returns CDR1 SGHTA and CDR2 FQGTGA. The CDR3 DNA follows: TGTGCCAGCAGCCGGGACAGAGAATCTTCCAACACTGAAGCTTTCTTT. It codes for CASSRDRESSNTEAFF.

In its sample, this clone was seen a few times. J is TRBJ1-1 and V is TRBV9; D perhaps matches TRBD1 (6 bases). V was trimmed by 3 bases and J by 5 bases, leaving 14 bases between them. Per germline, CDR1 SGDLS and CDR2 YYNGEE. CDR3 length: 14 residues. CDR3 loop: CASSEGDGTTEAFF. In DNA form, the CDR3 reads TGTGCCAGCAGCGAGGGTGACGGGACAACTGAAGCTTTCTTT.

The V and J genes are TRBV7-8 and TRBJ2-3, with 8 bases aligning to TRBD2. Germline CDR1 reads SGHVS; CDR2 reads FQNEAQ. The CDR3 covers 16 residues. The V gene end was trimmed by 4 bases and the J gene end by 2 bases; junction bases not matched to a gene: 8. The chain's CDR3 is CASSSERGPFTDTQYF. DNA of the CDR3: TGTGCCAGCAGCTCTGAGCGGGGGCCTTTCACAGATACGCAGTATTTT. The full variable domain, in which reference TRBV7-8 and TRBJ2-3 provide the parts outside the CDR3, is GAGVSQSPRYKVAKRGQDVALRCDPISGHVSLFWYQQALGQGPEFLTYFQNEAQLDKSGLPSDRFFAERPEGSVSTLKIQRTQQEDSAVYLCASSSERGPFTDTQYFGPGTRLTVL.

V and J are TRBV2 and TRBJ2-7; tentatively, D is TRBD1 (6 bases). Germline loops: CDR1 SNHLY, CDR2 FYNNEI. V lost 4 bases and J lost 4, with 14 bases in between. The CDR3 spans 14 residues. CDR3 loop: CASSVQGGAYEQYF. The CDR3 nucleotides read TGTGCCAGCAGTGTACAGGGTGGGGCGTACGAGCAGTACTTC.

V gene TRBV2 combines with J gene TRBJ2-1, with TRBD1 as a possible D gene (5 bases). V was pared by 6 bases and J by 0 bases, with 9 bases between. Germline values: CDR1 SNHLY, CDR2 FYNNEI. This CDR3 is 14 amino acids long. The CDR3 loop is CASRGQSSYNEQFF. The CDR3 region has the DNA TGTGCCAGCAGGGGGCAAAGCTCCTACAATGAGCAGTTCTTC.

The J gene is TRBJ2-1, the V gene TRBV7-6; 10 bases align to TRBD2. Germline assignment: CDR1 SGHVS and CDR2 FNYEAQ. The CDR3 sequence is 22 residues long. V lost 2 bases to trimming and J lost 1 base; unmatched junction nucleotides: 20. In nucleotides, the CDR3 is TGTGCCAGCAGCTTAATCCCTAGTCCATACAACTCTAGCGGGGGTTCCTACAATGAGCAGTTCTTC. Protein product: CASSLIPSPYNSSGGSYNEQFF.

This clone was observed a handful of times. The rearrangement links TRBV7-6 to TRBJ2-2; D is possibly TRBD1 (5 bases). V was cut by 5 bases and J by 1 base, with 17 bases left in between. Germline CDR1 and CDR2: SGHVS and FNYEAQ. The CDR3 length is 17 residues. The CDR3 DNA reads TGTGCCAGCAGCCCCCCTAGGGCAGGGCGGAACACCGGGGAGCTGTTTTTT. Its protein is CASSPPRAGRNTGELFF.

As for this clone: Other nucleotide sequences in the sample specify the same CDR3. As DNA, the CDR3 is TGTGCCAGCAGTTACCGACTAGCGGGGTTGAATGAGCAGTTCTTC. Translating it yields CASSYRLAGLNEQFF. V gene TRBV6-5 combines with J gene TRBJ2-1; 11 bases are shared with TRBD2. V was pared by 2 bases and J by 7 bases, with 4 bases of the junction left unmatched. CDR1 is MNHEY, CDR2 SVGAGI, per germline. The CDR3 covers 15 residues.

The chain recombines TRBV5-1 with TRBJ2-5; 7 bases match TRBD1. This CDR3 has 14 residues. CDR1 SGHRS and CDR2 YFSETQ come from the germline V gene. After removal of 4 bases from V and 5 bases from J, the junction contained 8 bases not matched to a gene. DNA for the CDR3: TGCGCCAGCAGCCGAGCAGGGGGTCGGGAGACCCAGTACTTC. This gives the protein CASSRAGGRETQYF. Based on the CDR3 plus reference TRBV5-1 and TRBJ2-5, the full variable domain is KAGVTQTPRYLIKTRGQQVTLSCSPISGHRSVSWYQQTPGQGLQFLFEYFSETQRNKGNFPGRFSGRQFSNSRSEMNVSTLELGDSALYLCASSRAGGRETQYFGPGTRLLVL.

This sequence joins TRBV6-5 and TRBJ2-1, with 12 bases that match TRBD2. Losses at the gene ends were 0 bases for V and 6 bases for J; bases not matched to a gene: 3. This CDR3 contains 16 residues. Germline loops: CDR1 MNHEY, CDR2 SVGAGI. The CDR3 loop is CASSYSLAGGTNEQFF. CDR3 sequence (DNA): TGTGCCAGCAGTTACTCACTAGCGGGAGGCACCAATGAGCAGTTCTTC.

This clone was seen just once. The chain recombines TRBV7-3 with TRBJ2-1; 9 bases agree with TRBD1. V gave up 8 bases and J gave up 0 bases; unmatched junction bases: 5. The CDR3 spans 15 residues. Germline lookup yields CDR1 SGHTA and CDR2 FQGTGA. The CDR3 protein is CASGQGHSSYNEQFF. The CDR3 region has the DNA TGTGCCAGCGGACAGGGGCACTCCTCCTACAATGAGCAGTTCTTC.

The gene calls are TRBV7-2 and TRBJ2-2; D uncertain. Deletions cut 7 bases from V and 6 bases from J, with 12 bases between. CDR1 and CDR2 from the germline V gene are SGHTA and FQGNSA. This CDR3 region has 13 residues. The CDR3 DNA reads TGTGCCAGCACGCGCATCCGGGCCGGGGAGCTGTTTTTT. Translation gives CASTRIRAGELFF.

This clone occurred once. The chain couples TRBV13 to TRBJ1-3, with D unclear. The CDR3 has 15 amino acids. Trimming removed 0 bases at V and 0 bases at J, with 6 bases between. The germline V gene encodes CDR1 PRHDT and CDR2 FYEKMQ (reference sequence). CDR3 nucleotide sequence: TGTGCCAGCAGCTTAGGGTTATTCTCTGGAAACACCATATATTTT. Its protein product is CASSLGLFSGNTIYF.